Listed below are T cell receptor beta chains from one sample, sequenced in a study of T cell changes during pregnancy in multiple sclerosis. The table came from immunoSEQ multiplex PCR; TCRdb's copy has only in-frame clones and leaves some out. The sample has 17,000 or so clones, approximately 95% seen once. Specimen: peripheral blood, collected in the third trimester of pregnancy. These receptors all stem from a female donor with multiple sclerosis, enrolled in a pregnancy study. The CDR3 runs from the conserved cysteine through the conserved F or W. The order of the fields is V gene, clone size, J gene, D gene, CDR3 DNA, CDR3 protein. A D gene is named only where the DNA matches it firmly. The size of a clone is reported for some rows only, either as once, few or many, or as a class for expanded clones.

v_gene: TRBV28
abundance: once
j_gene: TRBJ2-1
d_gene: TRBD2
CDR3nt: TGTGCCAGCAGTTTATCGCTCGGACTAGCGGGGTCCTACAATGAGCAGTTCTTC
CDR3aa: CASSLSLGLAGSYNEQFF

v_gene: TRBV10-1
abundance: once
j_gene: TRBJ1-2
d_gene: TRBD1
CDR3nt: TGCGCCAGCATCTGCGGACAGGGGCTAGAAAACTATGGCTACACCTTC
CDR3aa: CASICGQGLENYGYTF

v_gene: TRBV13
abundance: once
j_gene: TRBJ2-2
d_gene: .
CDR3nt: TGTGCCAGCAGCTTAGAGGCAGGGGTGAACACCGGGGAGCTGTTTTTT
CDR3aa: CASSLEAGVNTGELFF

v_gene: TRBV5-1
abundance: .
j_gene: TRBJ2-7
d_gene: TRBD2
CDR3nt: TGCGCCAGCAGCTCGACCTCGGGGGGGACCTACGAGCAGTACTTC
CDR3aa: CASSSTSGGTYEQYF

v_gene: TRBV11-3
abundance: .
j_gene: TRBJ2-3
d_gene: .
CDR3nt: TGTGCCAGCAGCTCGTACACAGATACGCAGTATTTT
CDR3aa: CASSSYTDTQYF

v_gene: TRBV9
abundance: .
j_gene: TRBJ1-3
d_gene: .
CDR3nt: TGTGCCAGCAGCGCCCTTAGCTCTGGAAACACCATATATTTT
CDR3aa: CASSALSSGNTIYF

v_gene: TRBV25-1
abundance: .
j_gene: TRBJ2-1
d_gene: TRBD1
CDR3nt: TGTGCCAGCACCGCTTACAGGGGATCGCATGAGCAGTTCTTC
CDR3aa: CASTAYRGSHEQFF

v_gene: TRBV28
abundance: .
j_gene: TRBJ2-7
d_gene: .
CDR3nt: TGTGCCAGCAGTTTAAGGGGTGGTACAGGGCCCGAGCAGTACTTC
CDR3aa: CASSLRGGTGPEQYF

v_gene: TRBV19
abundance: once
j_gene: TRBJ2-3
d_gene: .
CDR3nt: TGTGCCAGTAGTATGGAACAATTGGTAGCGGTGGGCACAGATACGCAGTATTTT
CDR3aa: CASSMEQLVAVGTDTQYF

v_gene: TRBV11-2
abundance: .
j_gene: TRBJ2-5
d_gene: .
CDR3nt: TGTGCCAGCAGCCCAAGGGGGCAAGAGACCCAGTACTTC
CDR3aa: CASSPRGQETQYF

v_gene: TRBV9
abundance: .
j_gene: TRBJ2-7
d_gene: TRBD1
CDR3nt: TGTGCCAGCAGCACCGGACAGGGGCGAACCTACGAGCAGTACTTC
CDR3aa: CASSTGQGRTYEQYF

v_gene: TRBV7-3
abundance: once
j_gene: TRBJ2-2
d_gene: .
CDR3nt: TGTGCCAGCAGCTTGATGAGCAGCGGGTCCGGGGAGCTGTTTTTT
CDR3aa: CASSLMSSGSGELFF

v_gene: TRBV11-2
abundance: .
j_gene: TRBJ2-2
d_gene: TRBD2
CDR3nt: TGTGCCAGCAGCTTAGATGGCGGGGGCACCGGGGAGCTGTTTTTT
CDR3aa: CASSLDGGGTGELFF

v_gene: TRBV4-3
abundance: .
j_gene: TRBJ2-7
d_gene: TRBD1
CDR3nt: TGCGCCAGCAGCCCACAATTCACAGGGGGTTTCTTCGAGCAGTACTTC
CDR3aa: CASSPQFTGGFFEQYF

v_gene: TRBV10-3
abundance: .
j_gene: TRBJ2-7
d_gene: TRBD1
CDR3nt: TGTGCCATCAGTGAGTCTGACAGGGGAAGTTACGAGCAGTACTTC
CDR3aa: CAISESDRGSYEQYF

v_gene: TRBV5-6
abundance: .
j_gene: TRBJ1-3
d_gene: .
CDR3nt: TGTGCCAGCAGCTTGAATTGGGGCGGAAACACCATATATTTT
CDR3aa: CASSLNWGGNTIYF

v_gene: TRBV15
abundance: once
j_gene: TRBJ2-1
d_gene: TRBD1
CDR3nt: TGTGCCACCTCTAAGACAGGGGTCTACAATGAGCAGTTCTTC
CDR3aa: CATSKTGVYNEQFF

v_gene: TRBV5-1
abundance: .
j_gene: TRBJ2-5
d_gene: TRBD2
CDR3nt: TGCGCCAGCAGCTTGGGACTAGCGGTGGGGTACCAAGAGACCCAGTACTTC
CDR3aa: CASSLGLAVGYQETQYF

v_gene: TRBV30
abundance: few
j_gene: TRBJ2-2
d_gene: TRBD2
CDR3nt: TGTGCCTGGAGTTGCGGGGGGGCCAACACCGGGGAGCTGTTTTTT
CDR3aa: CAWSCGGANTGELFF

v_gene: TRBV11-2
abundance: once
j_gene: TRBJ1-1
d_gene: .
CDR3nt: TGTGCCAGCAGCCCGGACACGAACACTGAAGCTTTCTTT
CDR3aa: CASSPDTNTEAFF

v_gene: TRBV4-2
abundance: .
j_gene: TRBJ1-2
d_gene: TRBD1
CDR3nt: TGTGCCAGCAGCCAAGGTGGCGGACAGGCATCTAACTATGGCTACACCTTC
CDR3aa: CASSQGGGQASNYGYTF

v_gene: TRBV7-6
abundance: .
j_gene: TRBJ2-2
d_gene: .
CDR3nt: TGTGCCAGCAGCTTAGCGCGTGCGAACACCGGGGAGCTGTTTTTT
CDR3aa: CASSLARANTGELFF

v_gene: TRBV6-5
abundance: .
j_gene: TRBJ1-5
d_gene: TRBD1
CDR3nt: TGTGCCAGCAGTCCGGACAGGGGGGGTCAGCCCCAGCATTTT
CDR3aa: CASSPDRGGQPQHF

v_gene: TRBV5-1
abundance: .
j_gene: TRBJ1-2
d_gene: .
CDR3nt: TGCGCCAGCAACACCCCAGGAAATGGTGGCTACACCTTC
CDR3aa: CASNTPGNGGYTF

v_gene: TRBV10-2
abundance: .
j_gene: TRBJ1-5
d_gene: .
CDR3nt: TGCGCCAGCAGTGACGGGCAGGGTGGCAATCAGCCCCAGCATTTT
CDR3aa: CASSDGQGGNQPQHF

v_gene: TRBV30
abundance: .
j_gene: TRBJ2-5
d_gene: .
CDR3nt: TGTGCCTGGAGTGTTCTGGGGCTACAAGAGACCCAGTACTTC
CDR3aa: CAWSVLGLQETQYF

v_gene: TRBV30
abundance: .
j_gene: TRBJ2-7
d_gene: .
CDR3nt: TGTGCCATAAGGAGGGGACACGAGCAGTACTTC
CDR3aa: CAIRRGHEQYF

v_gene: TRBV19
abundance: .
j_gene: TRBJ2-2
d_gene: .
CDR3nt: TGTGCCAGCGACCCCAAGGGAGGTTTGGGGAACACCGGGGAGCTGTTTTTT
CDR3aa: CASDPKGGLGNTGELFF

v_gene: TRBV6-1
abundance: .
j_gene: TRBJ2-1
d_gene: .
CDR3nt: TGTGCCAGCAGTCCCAGTTTCTCCTACAATGAGCAGTTCTTC
CDR3aa: CASSPSFSYNEQFF

v_gene: TRBV4-2
abundance: .
j_gene: TRBJ2-3
d_gene: .
CDR3nt: TGTGCCAGCAGCCAAGAACTGCCCGGCGGGGTTAGCACAGATACGCAGTATTTT
CDR3aa: CASSQELPGGVSTDTQYF

v_gene: TRBV16
abundance: .
j_gene: TRBJ2-7
d_gene: .
CDR3nt: TGTGCCAGCAGCCAAGGCGGGCTATACGAGCAGTACTTC
CDR3aa: CASSQGGLYEQYF

v_gene: TRBV7-3
abundance: .
j_gene: TRBJ2-1
d_gene: TRBD2
CDR3nt: TGTGCCAGCAGCTTACTAGCGGGGCCATACAATGAGCAGTTCTTC
CDR3aa: CASSLLAGPYNEQFF

v_gene: TRBV11-2
abundance: .
j_gene: TRBJ2-1
d_gene: .
CDR3nt: TGTGCCAGCAGCCTAGACCCTAGCTCCTACAATGAGCAGTTCTTC
CDR3aa: CASSLDPSSYNEQFF

v_gene: TRBV15
abundance: .
j_gene: TRBJ2-6
d_gene: TRBD1
CDR3nt: TGTGCCACCAGCAGTGGGACAGCTGGGGCCAACGTCCTGACTTTC
CDR3aa: CATSSGTAGANVLTF

v_gene: TRBV29-1
abundance: .
j_gene: TRBJ1-4
d_gene: TRBD1
CDR3nt: TGCAGCGTAAGCACAGGGGAAAGACGAGAAAAACTGTTTTTT
CDR3aa: CSVSTGERREKLFF

v_gene: TRBV4-2
abundance: few
j_gene: TRBJ2-3
d_gene: TRBD2
CDR3nt: TGTGCCAGCAGCCAAGGATTGACTAGCGGGAGTACAGATACGCAGTATTTT
CDR3aa: CASSQGLTSGSTDTQYF

v_gene: TRBV13
abundance: .
j_gene: TRBJ2-1
d_gene: TRBD2
CDR3nt: TGTGCCAGCAGCTTAAGGACTAGCGGGAGTCGGGAGCAGTTCTTC
CDR3aa: CASSLRTSGSREQFF

v_gene: TRBV12-5
abundance: .
j_gene: TRBJ1-2
d_gene: .
CDR3nt: TGTGCTAGTGGCCCGCGCCTAAGTGGCTATGGCTACACCTTC
CDR3aa: CASGPRLSGYGYTF

v_gene: TRBV9
abundance: .
j_gene: TRBJ1-4
d_gene: .
CDR3nt: TGTGCCAGCAGCGTTAGAGGGGGTAATGAAAAACTGTTTTTT
CDR3aa: CASSVRGGNEKLFF

v_gene: TRBV29-1
abundance: .
j_gene: TRBJ2-3
d_gene: .
CDR3nt: TGCAGCGTTGGACTGACAGATACGCAGTATTTT
CDR3aa: CSVGLTDTQYF

v_gene: TRBV7-6
abundance: .
j_gene: TRBJ2-2
d_gene: .
CDR3nt: TGTGCCAGCAGCTTAGTCCTAGGGGCCGGCGGGGAGCTGTTTTTT
CDR3aa: CASSLVLGAGGELFF

v_gene: TRBV28
abundance: .
j_gene: TRBJ2-1
d_gene: .
CDR3nt: TGTGCCAGCACCCCTATAGCGGCGGCGGGAGAGCAGTTCTTC
CDR3aa: CASTPIAAAGEQFF

v_gene: TRBV11-1
abundance: .
j_gene: TRBJ1-2
d_gene: .
CDR3nt: TGTGCCAGCAGCTCCGTTCGGTCCTATGGCTACACCTTC
CDR3aa: CASSSVRSYGYTF

v_gene: TRBV27
abundance: .
j_gene: TRBJ1-4
d_gene: .
CDR3nt: TGTGCCAGCAGTTTATACAGGGCAACTGAAAAACTGTTTTTT
CDR3aa: CASSLYRATEKLFF

v_gene: TRBV5-1
abundance: .
j_gene: TRBJ2-7
d_gene: .
CDR3nt: TGCGCCAGCAGAGAGGGCTACGAGCAGTACTTC
CDR3aa: CASREGYEQYF

v_gene: TRBV5-1
abundance: .
j_gene: TRBJ2-2
d_gene: TRBD1
CDR3nt: TGCGCCAGCAGCACGGGGACAGGACGTAACACCGGGGAGCTGTTTTTT
CDR3aa: CASSTGTGRNTGELFF

v_gene: TRBV30
abundance: .
j_gene: TRBJ1-1
d_gene: .
CDR3nt: TGTGCCTGGAGTAAGGGGGGGAAAACTGAAGCTTTCTTT
CDR3aa: CAWSKGGKTEAFF

v_gene: TRBV7-3
abundance: .
j_gene: TRBJ2-3
d_gene: TRBD2
CDR3nt: TGTGCCAGCAGCTCAAAGCTGACTAGCGGGGGGGCGAGAGATACGCAGTATTTT
CDR3aa: CASSSKLTSGGARDTQYF

v_gene: TRBV5-1
abundance: .
j_gene: TRBJ1-2
d_gene: TRBD1
CDR3nt: TGCGCCAGCAGCACAGAATACAGGGGGCAAGGCTACACCTTC
CDR3aa: CASSTEYRGQGYTF

v_gene: TRBV9
abundance: .
j_gene: TRBJ1-5
d_gene: TRBD1
CDR3nt: TGTGCCAGCAGCCCCGGGACAGGCCATCAGCCCCAGCATTTT
CDR3aa: CASSPGTGHQPQHF

v_gene: TRBV9
abundance: .
j_gene: TRBJ2-2
d_gene: TRBD2
CDR3nt: TGTGCCAGCAGCGTCAGCGGGGGGAACACCGGGGAGCTGTTTTTT
CDR3aa: CASSVSGGNTGELFF

v_gene: TRBV4-3
abundance: .
j_gene: TRBJ2-3
d_gene: TRBD2
CDR3nt: TGCGCCAGCAGCCGGACACTAGCGGGGGGATTGACTAGCACAGATACGCAGTATTTT
CDR3aa: CASSRTLAGGLTSTDTQYF

v_gene: TRBV10-3
abundance: .
j_gene: TRBJ2-2
d_gene: TRBD1
CDR3nt: TGTGCCATCAGTGGCCAGGGGGCCGGGGAGCTGTTTTTT
CDR3aa: CAISGQGAGELFF

v_gene: TRBV9
abundance: .
j_gene: TRBJ2-2
d_gene: .
CDR3nt: TGTGCCAGCAGCGTGGGCGGGGCGAACACCGGGGAGCTGTTTTTT
CDR3aa: CASSVGGANTGELFF

v_gene: TRBV7-2
abundance: .
j_gene: TRBJ1-2
d_gene: .
CDR3nt: TGTGCCAGCAGCTGGCGGGAGGGACATGTCTACACCTTC
CDR3aa: CASSWREGHVYTF

v_gene: TRBV9
abundance: .
j_gene: TRBJ1-1
d_gene: .
CDR3nt: TGTGCCAGCACTCTCGGGTTGAACACTGAAGCTTTCTTT
CDR3aa: CASTLGLNTEAFF

v_gene: TRBV6-1
abundance: .
j_gene: TRBJ2-7
d_gene: TRBD1
CDR3nt: TGTGCCAGCAGTGTCGCGACAGGGGGCGAAGTTTACGTCCGCGAGCAGTACTTC
CDR3aa: CASSVATGGEVYVREQYF

v_gene: TRBV7-8
abundance: .
j_gene: TRBJ1-1
d_gene: TRBD1
CDR3nt: TGTGCCAGCAGCCCGGACAGGGTGAACACTGAAGCTTTCTTT
CDR3aa: CASSPDRVNTEAFF

v_gene: TRBV9
abundance: .
j_gene: TRBJ1-4
d_gene: TRBD1
CDR3nt: TGTGCCAGCAGCGAACAGGGGGCAACTAATGAAAAACTGTTTTTT
CDR3aa: CASSEQGATNEKLFF